This paragraph reports one T cell receptor (beta chain). Trimming stripped 0 bases from V and 0 bases from J, with 8 bases between. This CDR3 spans 16 amino acids. Germline values: CDR1 MNHEY, CDR2 SMNVEV (reference sequence). The sample originates from a study of blood T cell repertoires in COVID-19. As for the study in general: Samples came from the United States, Italy and Spain, spanning acute and convalescent COVID-19. The analysed material was cDNA or gDNA that came from T cells, B-cell-depleted T cells, or PBMCs.

As handled by the study authors: Estimates of nucleated cell counts were drawn from the amplification of reference gene primers. Assay used: immunoSEQ multiplex PCR; TCRdb lists only in-frame clones, some missing. That table is the source of V, J and clone size, and D and trimming were worked out from the DNA. The repertoire holds fewer than 25,000 clones, with about 90% as singletons. The source is a woman aged 65 to 85 with active COVID-19. Material for sequencing was peripheral blood. The V gene is TRBV27, the J gene TRBJ2-2; no reliable D call. CDR3 DNA: TGTGCCAGCAGTTTATCGACATCTGCGAACACCGGGGAGCTGTTTTTT. Protein product: CASSLSTSANTGELFF.